The 5 T cell receptor beta chains presented below share a single source sample, sequenced in a study of T-cell memory formation after mild COVID-19. TCRdb independently ran MiXCR on the 5' RACE reads; one entry per CDR3 protein. The table has tens of thousands of distinct CDR3 sequences, approximately 6.8% seen once. The sequenced sample consisted of PBMCs or a T cell subset sorted from them (not recorded which). The receptors were gathered from a man between 18 and 35 years old who had mild COVID-19 (a few samples of this study predate the infection). Cell type and time point are not known.

The rearrangement uses TRBV20-1 and TRBJ2-2; perhaps TRBD2 as D (6 bases). Germline V gene data show CDR1 as DFQATT and CDR2 as SNEGSKA (reference sequence). This CDR3 region has 13 residues. Trimming removed 7 bases from V and 3 bases from J, with 12 bases in between. The DNA for the CDR3 is TGCAGTGTATTTGCGGGGTACACCGGGGAGCTGTTTTTT. It encodes CSVFAGYTGELFF.

This clonotype was detected a few times. The rearrangement joins TRBV6-5 to TRBJ2-5; D not certain. The V gene's germline CDR1 is MNHEY and CDR2 SVGAGI. The length of the CDR3 is 15 residues. Deletions cut 2 bases from V and 1 base from J, with 11 bases between. The DNA of the CDR3 is TGTGCCAGCAGTTACGATCGCTTTCGCCAAGAGACCCAGTACTTC. This encodes CASSYDRFRQETQYF.

V is TRBV5-5 and J is TRBJ2-7; no firm D call. This CDR3 is 15 amino acids long. CDR1 SGHKS and CDR2 YYEKEE come from the germline V gene (reference sequence). Between the trimmed V and J ends, which lost 4 bases and 4 bases, there was a span of 18 bases. The CDR3 DNA sequence: TGTGCCAGCAGCGATCAAATTGTGGCAGGATACGAGCAGTACTTC. Protein product: CASSDQIVAGYEQYF.

CDR3 sequence: CASSPRTGLDTEAFF. In DNA form, the CDR3 reads TGCGCCAGCAGCCCTAGGACAGGGTTGGACACTGAAGCTTTCTTT. The rearrangement joins TRBV5-1 to TRBJ1-1, with 8 bases that match TRBD1. With V trimmed by 4 bases and J by 3 bases, 8 bases remained unmatched. CDR3 length: 15 residues. Per germline, CDR1 SGHRS and CDR2 YFSETQ.

The chain couples TRBV19 to TRBJ2-7; D gene uncertain. CDR3 size: 15 residues. Trimming left V 4 bases short and J 3 bases short, with 16 bases between. CDR1 is LNHDA, CDR2 SQIVND, per germline (reference sequence). CDR3 amino acids: CASSTYNGPDYEQYF. The CDR3 bases are TGTGCCAGTAGTACGTACAACGGGCCGGACTACGAGCAGTACTTC.